The 25 T cell receptor beta chains presented below share a single source sample, sequenced in a study of monozygotic twins with inflammatory bowel disease. TCRdb reworked the 5' RACE reads into one entry per CDR3 protein, no DNA. The sample spans some 440,000 distinct CDR3 sequences; the ten largest clones claim 2.4%. Sample: blood. The receptors were gathered from a human donor with ulcerative colitis or Crohn's disease, or a healthy co-twin of an affected twin (not recorded which).

This CDR3 is CASSPQGYATEAFF. The chain is built from TRBV18 and TRBJ1-1. The V gene's germline CDR1 is KGHSH and CDR2 LQKENI. The CDR3 length is 14 residues.

V usage is TRBV14 and J usage is TRBJ1-2; TCRdb returns TRBD1, unconfirmable since there is no DNA. CDR1 is SGHDN, CDR2 FVKESK, per germline. CDR3 length: 15 amino acids. The CDR3 spells CASSQDFGTDYGYTF.

The chain joins TRBV20-1 to TRBJ2-3; lacking DNA, the TRBD1 call made by TCRdb goes unchecked. In germline, CDR1 is DFQATT, CDR2 SNEGSKA (reference sequence). The CDR3 spans 13 residues. The CDR3 spells CSERGRQGDTQYF.

The V and J genes are TRBV12-3 or TRBV12-4 and TRBJ1-1. CDR3 size: 18 residues. CDR3 sequence: CASSLARSNGQMNTEAFF.

The V gene is TRBV20-1, the J gene TRBJ2-3; with no DNA, the TCRdb D assignment of TRBD2 cannot be verified. Germline V gene lookup returns CDR1 DFQATT and CDR2 SNEGSKA (reference sequence). This CDR3 is built from 14 residues. The CDR3 protein is CSACSGFSTDTQYF.

This chain joins TRBV30 and TRBJ1-1. The CDR3 totals 11 residues. CDR1 and CDR2 from the germline V gene are GTSNPN and SVGIG (reference sequence). The CDR3 sequence is CAWSSDTEAFF.

The chain couples TRBV6-1 to TRBJ2-5. This CDR3 spans 15 amino acids. Germline assignment: CDR1 MNHNS and CDR2 SASEGT. The CDR3 is CASRAAINFAETQYF.

V and J are TRBV20-1 and TRBJ2-7; the TRBD2 assignment by TCRdb is unverifiable without DNA. There are 14 residues in the CDR3. Per the germline V gene, CDR1 is DFQATT and CDR2 is SNEGSKA (reference sequence). The CDR3 loop reads CSAGGTSGVREQYF.

The chain uses TRBV20-1 and TRBJ2-3; the D gene TCRdb calls, TRBD2, cannot be checked with no DNA. The CDR3 has 15 amino acids. CDR1 is DFQATT, CDR2 SNEGSKA, per germline (reference sequence). CDR3 sequence: CSVFSGGSVTDTQYF.

The chain has TRBV7-8 and TRBJ2-7. This CDR3 is 13 amino acids long. The germline gives CDR1 SGHVS, CDR2 FQNEAQ. This CDR3 is CASSLERVYEQYF.

V usage is TRBV5-1 and J usage is TRBJ2-6; the D gene TCRdb calls, TRBD2, cannot be checked with no DNA. The CDR3 has 17 amino acids. CDR1 is SGHRS and CDR2 is YFSETQ in the germline V gene. The CDR3 sequence: CASSSRTLDSGANVLTF.

The chain has TRBV6-1 and TRBJ2-3; TCRdb lists TRBD1, though no DNA is available to test this call. This CDR3 region has 15 residues. CDR1 is MNHNS, CDR2 SASEGT, per germline. The CDR3 region is CASRPGTAHTDTQYF.

J is TRBJ2-2 and V is TRBV6-2 or TRBV6-3. CDR3 length: 11 amino acids. The V gene's germline CDR1 is MNHEY and CDR2 SVGEGT. The CDR3 protein is CASRRAGELFF.

The CDR3 loop is CASSLDLVRDRGRQEKLFF. The genes are TRBV12-3 or TRBV12-4 and TRBJ1-4; there is no DNA to check the TCRdb D call of TRBD1. This CDR3 has 19 residues.

This rearrangement joins TRBV6-1 to TRBJ1-6; the TRBD1 assignment by TCRdb is unverifiable without DNA. Germline CDR1 is MNHNS and CDR2 is SASEGT. The CDR3 runs to 14 residues. The chain's CDR3 is CASSRQGIGSPLHF.

The J gene is TRBJ2-1, the V gene TRBV7-9; TCRdb proposes TRBD2, but this gene call is untestable without DNA. CDR1 is SEHNR, CDR2 FQNEAQ, per germline (reference sequence). The CDR3 is 17 amino acids. CDR3 in amino acids: CASSPSDGRVGYNEQFF.

The genes are TRBV7-9 and TRBJ2-1; TCRdb reports TRBD1, a call that lacks DNA to check it against. This CDR3 spans 17 amino acids. Germline-derived CDR1 and CDR2 are SEHNR and FQNEAQ (reference sequence). CDR3: CASSLAPGGLGYNEQFF.

V is TRBV12-3 or TRBV12-4 and J is TRBJ1-4; TCRdb's D call of TRBD1 is untestable without DNA. The CDR3 is 16 amino acids. CDR3: CASRGRGVSPNEKLFF.

CDR3 in amino acids: CASGPGGHYGNQPQHF. This chain uses TRBV12-3 or TRBV12-4 with TRBJ1-5; lacking DNA, the TRBD1 call made by TCRdb goes unchecked. The CDR3 consists of 16 residues.

The genes are TRBV5-1 and TRBJ2-1; absent DNA, TCRdb's TRBD2 call cannot be checked. Germline CDR1 is SGHRS and CDR2 is YFSETQ. This CDR3 has 15 residues. CDR3 protein: CASSTLAGGPNEQFF.

This sequence joins TRBV4-2 and TRBJ2-5; TCRdb designates TRBD1, a call that cannot be tested without DNA. This CDR3 is built from 15 residues. Per the germline V gene, CDR1 is LGHNA and CDR2 is YNFKEQ. This CDR3 reads CASSQEAGTPETQYF.

The chain uses TRBV7-9 and TRBJ2-7. The CDR3 consists of 15 residues. Per the germline V gene, CDR1 is SEHNR and CDR2 is FQNEAQ (reference sequence). CDR3 loop: CASSITGTASYEQYF.

The genes are TRBV7-2 and TRBJ1-5; TCRdb lists TRBD1, though no DNA is available to test this call. The germline gives CDR1 SGHTA, CDR2 FQGNSA. This CDR3 spans 15 amino acids. This CDR3 reads CASSLAWTGNQPQHF.

The rearrangement uses TRBV27 and TRBJ2-5. Germline V gene lookup returns CDR1 MNHEY and CDR2 SMNVEV (reference sequence). CDR3 length: 12 residues. CDR3 amino acids: CASSSIQETQYF.

Here the CDR3 reads CASRPGTGPGNEQFF. The rearrangement joins TRBV12-3 or TRBV12-4 to TRBJ2-1; TCRdb reports TRBD1, a call that lacks DNA to check it against. This CDR3 region has 15 residues.